This TCR beta chain stems from a study of blood T cell repertoires in COVID-19. At the level of the study: Sources were T cells, B-cell-depleted T cells, or PBMCs; the material itself was cDNA or gDNA.

Ages ranged from roughly 18 to 100 years, with residence in approximately 23 US areas. Sequencing was performed with immunoSEQ multiplex PCR; in TCRdb, only in-frame clones are kept and a portion is missing. The sample has about 310,000 clones; around 87% are singletons. This clone was observed once. CDR1 is SGHTA, CDR2 FQGTGA, per germline. V lost 2 bases to trimming and J lost 3 bases, with 13 bases between them. The CDR3 spans 15 residues. The sequence came from a young woman with acute COVID-19. The sequenced sample was PBMCs or T cells enriched from blood (not recorded which). The genes are TRBV7-3 and TRBJ1-2; D perhaps matches TRBD1 (5 bases). CDR3 amino acids: CASSLRPGLDYGYTF. The CDR3 DNA sequence: TGTGCCAGCAGCTTACGTCCAGGGTTGGACTATGGCTACACCTTC.